This TCR beta chain was retrieved from a study of PD-1 blockade in classical Hodgkin lymphoma. Concerning this clone: The antigen is unknown.

Brentuximab vedotin exposure varied among the patients, all of whom had relapsed after autologous stem cell transplantation. Study results and caveats: Complete responders showed a baseline diversity that resembled the diversity of newly diagnosed patients. Any patient who commenced nivolumab under 1 year after ASCT was excluded. By C4D1, diversity of CD4+ TCRs had risen significantly, whereas that of CD8+ TCRs had not.

The CDR3 contains 16 residues. CDR1 and CDR2 from the germline V gene are SGHRS and YFSETQ. Trimming pared 0 bases from V and 3 bases from J, leaving 16 bases between. Measured with immunoSEQ multiplex PCR; TCRdb has only the in-frame clones, and not every one. The table shows 9,500 to 12,000 clones, with over 70% occurring only once. The sequencing used peripheral blood mononuclear cells (PBMCs), collected at baseline. V is TRBV5-1 and J is TRBJ2-7; the D is unclear. This TCR derives from a human donor with classical Hodgkin lymphoma. CDR3 sequence: CASSLGLRNVDYEQYF. The CDR3 DNA is TGCGCCAGCAGCTTGGGGTTGAGGAATGTCGACTACGAGCAGTACTTC.